These 30 T cell receptor beta chains were all obtained from the same sample, sequenced in a study of identical twins. TCRdb used MiXCR to reprocess the 5' RACE reads, holding one entry per CDR3 protein. This table holds roughly 350,000 distinct CDR3 sequences, around 12% found once. The same data also contributed to another study, on yellow fever vaccine responses in identical twins.

Sequenced input: CD8+ T cells sorted from blood. The receptors originated from a woman aged 18 to 35 in good health.

This clonotype turned up a few times. The rearrangement uses TRBV14 and TRBJ1-1, with 7 nucleotides matching TRBD1. The CDR3 covers 17 residues. V was pared by 4 bases and J by 0 bases, with 11 bases of the junction left unmatched. CDR1 SGHDN and CDR2 FVKESK come from the germline V gene. CDR3 in DNA: TGTGCCAGCAGCCGCCAAGACAGGGAGGGAATGAACACTGAAGCTTTCTTT. It specifies CASSRQDREGMNTEAFF.

This clonotype was counted ten times or more. J is TRBJ1-1 and V is TRBV5-1; D is uncertain. The germline V and J ends were trimmed by 3 bases and 1 base, with 28 bases remaining between them. This CDR3 has 20 amino acids. In germline, CDR1 is SGHRS, CDR2 YFSETQ. The CDR3 sequence is CASSSWGLLYRSPWNTEAFF. CDR3 nucleotide sequence: TGCGCCAGCAGCTCGTGGGGATTACTATATAGGTCCCCCTGGAACACTGAAGCTTTCTTT.

Many counts were recorded for this clonotype. The chain combines TRBV11-2 with TRBJ2-1; D may be TRBD1 (6 bases). Trimming took 6 bases from V and 12 from J, leaving 15 bases between them. The CDR3 contains 12 residues. CDR1 SGHAT and CDR2 FQNNGV come from the germline V gene. CDR3 region: CASSSTPRGQFF. The CDR3, as DNA: TGTGCCAGCAGTTCCACTCCCAGGGGGCAGTTCTTC.

This clonotype showed up many times. The V call is TRBV25-1, the J call TRBJ2-2; D not resolved. V lost 2 bases and J 3 bases, leaving 13 bases between the germline ends. The CDR3 length is 16 residues. Looked up from germline, CDR1 is MGHDK and CDR2 is SYGVNS. The CDR3: CASSETAPTDTGELFF. The CDR3 coding sequence is TGTGCCAGCAGTGAAACGGCACCCACGGACACCGGGGAGCTGTTTTTT.

V usage is TRBV27 and J usage is TRBJ1-2, with D uncertain. The germline CDR1 and CDR2 sequences are MNHEY and SMNVEV (reference sequence). This CDR3 is built from 14 residues. Between the trimmed V and J ends, which lost 0 bases and 4 bases, there was a span of 9 bases. In DNA, the CDR3 is TGTGCCAGCAGTTTATCTCCCTACACCTATGGCTACACCTTC. This translates into CASSLSPYTYGYTF.

The sample holds many counts of this clonotype. The chain couples TRBV5-1 to TRBJ2-3; D possibly corresponds to TRBD1 (6 bases). Germline lookup yields CDR1 SGHRS and CDR2 YFSETQ. The CDR3 runs to 14 residues. Between the trimmed V and J ends, which lost 7 bases and 4 bases, there was a span of 16 bases. CDR3 nucleotides: TGCGCCAGCCCGGACAGAAAGATCCCAGATACGCAGTATTTT. It is translated as CASPDRKIPDTQYF.

The chain carries TRBV11-2 and TRBJ2-7, with D uncertain. The CDR3 is 16 residues long. The germline V and J ends were trimmed by 0 bases and 0 bases, with 12 bases remaining between them. Germline CDR1 is SGHAT and CDR2 is FQNNGV. For the CDR3, the DNA is TGTGCCAGCAGCTTAGATCGAAACATCTTCTCCTACGAGCAGTACTTC. Translation: CASSLDRNIFSYEQYF.

This chain connects TRBV28 to TRBJ2-6; D is ambiguous. The CDR3 totals 15 residues. The germline CDR1 and CDR2 sequences are MDHEN and SYDVKM. Trimming removed 3 bases from V and 5 bases from J, with 11 bases in between. This CDR3 is CASSLSRYRANVLTF. The CDR3 nucleotides are TGTGCCAGCAGTTTGAGCAGATACAGGGCCAACGTCCTGACTTTC. Using reference TRBV28 and TRBJ2-6 for the parts outside the CDR3, the full variable domain is DVKVTQSSRYLVKRTGEKVFLECVQDMDHENMFWYRQDPGLGLRLIYFSYDVKMKEKGDIPEGYSVSREKKERFSLILESASTNQTSMYLCASSLSRYRANVLTFGAGSRLTVL.

This clonotype was seen more than once but under ten times. The chain couples TRBV29-1 to TRBJ2-6; 7 nucleotides agree with TRBD1. CDR1 SQVTM and CDR2 ANQGSEA come from the germline V gene. Unmatched junction bases numbered 3, after V lost 3 bases and J lost 1 base. There are 15 residues in the CDR3. The DNA for the CDR3 is TGCAGCGTTGATGTCAGGGGGTCTGGGGCCAACGTCCTGACTTTC. It encodes CSVDVRGSGANVLTF.

The chain links TRBV27 to TRBJ1-4, with 7 positions matching TRBD1. The germline CDR1 and CDR2 sequences are MNHEY and SMNVEV (reference sequence). This CDR3 contains 15 residues. V dropped 2 bases and J dropped 5; count of bases not matched to a gene: 5. The CDR3 loop is CASSLGGRGNEKLFF. The CDR3 DNA follows: TGTGCCAGCAGTTTAGGGGGCAGGGGGAATGAAAAACTGTTTTTT. The complete variable domain, with remaining parts taken from reference TRBV27 and TRBJ1-4, reads EAQVTQNPRYLITVTGKKLTVTCSQNMNHEYMSWYRQDPGLGLRQIYYSMNVEVTDKGDVPEGYKVSRKEKRNFPLILESPSPNQTSLYFCASSLGGRGNEKLFFGSGTQLSVL.

The gene calls are TRBV24-1 and TRBJ2-7; 9 bases are a match to TRBD1. Germline V gives CDR1 KGHDR, CDR2 SFDVKD. The CDR3 spans 14 residues. The junction had 4 bases not matched to a gene; V was cut back by 4 bases and J by 4 bases. The CDR3 DNA is TGTGCCACCAGTGACCCGGACAGGGGATACGAGCAGTACTTC. Translated, it gives CATSDPDRGYEQYF.

A few counts support this clonotype. In DNA, the CDR3 is TGTGCCAGCAGCGTTAGCGGGGGGGAGGTGGATGAGCAGTTCTTC. Its translation is CASSVSGGEVDEQFF. The rearrangement joins TRBV7-6 to TRBJ2-1; the match to TRBD2 covers 11 bases. Germline V lookup: CDR1 SGHVS, CDR2 FNYEAQ. V lost 5 bases and J lost 8; bases outside the gene matches: 8. The length of the CDR3 is 15 residues.

V gene TRBV2 combines with J gene TRBJ2-7; the D gene is possibly TRBD2 (6 bases). Between the trimmed V and J ends, which lost 7 bases and 6 bases, there was a span of 13 bases. Germline lookup yields CDR1 SNHLY and CDR2 FYNNEI. CDR3 length equals 12 residues. CDR3 loop: CASTGLLGEQYF. The CDR3 coding sequence is TGTGCCAGCACGGGACTGCTAGGCGAGCAGTACTTC.

The chain employs TRBV2 and TRBJ2-7, with D tentatively TRBD2 (6 bases). V was trimmed by 8 bases and J by 6 bases, leaving 8 bases between them. Looked up from germline, CDR1 is SNHLY and CDR2 is FYNNEI. CDR3 length equals 10 residues. CDR3 nucleotides: TGTGCCAGCCGCGGGGCCGAGCAGTACTTC. It translates to CASRGAEQYF.

This clonotype was detected only a few times. J is TRBJ2-5 and V is TRBV15; TRBD1 aligns across 7 bases. The germline CDR1 and CDR2 sequences are LNHNV and YYDKDF (reference sequence). The CDR3 is made up of 16 amino acids. V lost 0 bases, J lost 5 bases, and 9 bases stayed unmatched. This CDR3 reads CATSRDEQGLLETQYF. Written as DNA, the CDR3 is TGTGCCACCAGCAGAGATGAACAGGGGTTATTGGAGACCCAGTACTTC.

This clonotype was observed a handful of times. V gene TRBV5-1 combines with J gene TRBJ2-1; no clear D gene. The CDR3 is made up of 13 amino acids. Germline loops: CDR1 SGHRS, CDR2 YFSETQ. Deletions cut 0 bases from V and 10 bases from J, with 11 bases between. The CDR3 sequence: CASSLEIPIEQFF. The CDR3 DNA reads as TGCGCCAGCAGCTTGGAGATCCCCATCGAGCAGTTCTTC.

This clonotype has a handful of counts. The J gene is TRBJ1-4, the V gene TRBV11-2; TRBD1 matches at 10 bases. From germline, CDR1 is SGHAT and CDR2 FQNNGV. Trimming took 5 bases from V and 8 from J; bases not matched to a gene: 8. CDR3 length: 15 amino acids. The CDR3 DNA is TGTGCCAGCAGCCGGGTGGGGACAGGGGACGAAAAACTGTTTTTT. As protein: CASSRVGTGDEKLFF.

This clonotype has a count of ten or more. The chain uses TRBV24-1 and TRBJ2-5; D is perhaps TRBD1 or TRBD2 (5 bases each). Germline loops: CDR1 KGHDR, CDR2 SFDVKD. Trimming removed 4 bases from V and 4 bases from J, with 15 bases in between. This CDR3 comprises 15 residues. The CDR3 sequence is CATSDRGPVGETQYF. CDR3 sequence (DNA): TGTGCCACCAGTGACCGGGGACCGGTCGGAGAGACCCAGTACTTC.

This clonotype was seen only a few times. This chain uses TRBV7-9 with TRBJ2-1; 8 positions agree with TRBD1. Trimming at V came to 2 bases and at J to 5 bases, leaving 11 bases not matched to a gene. Germline V CDR1 and CDR2: SEHNR, FQNEAQ (reference sequence). There are 17 residues in the CDR3. This chain's CDR3 is CASSLSMTGDVNNEQFF. CDR3 DNA: TGTGCCAGCAGCTTAAGCATGACAGGGGACGTGAACAATGAGCAGTTCTTC.

The chain recombines TRBV20-1 with TRBJ1-1, with 10 bases fitting TRBD1. There are 14 residues in the CDR3. From germline, CDR1 is DFQATT and CDR2 SNEGSKA (reference sequence). V gave up 6 bases and J gave up 11 bases; unmatched junction bases: 15. The CDR3 region has the DNA TGCAGTGCACCGGCCGGACAGGGGGTTTACCGGGCTTTCTTT. This encodes CSAPAGQGVYRAFF.

The gene calls are TRBV7-3 and TRBJ2-7; 9 bases map to TRBD1. The CDR3 totals 14 residues. Germline CDR1 SGHTA, CDR2 FQGTGA. The V segment lost 2 bases and the J segment 6 bases; nucleotides outside the gene matches: 5. DNA for the CDR3: TGTGCCAGCAGCTTAGGACAGGGGATGCGCGAGCAGTACTTC. This translates into CASSLGQGMREQYF.

This chain joins TRBV6-6 and TRBJ2-3; unclear D gene. The CDR3 sequence is 12 residues long. Germline loops: CDR1 MNHNY, CDR2 SVGAGI (reference sequence). Between the trimmed V and J ends, which lost 7 bases and 3 bases, there was a span of 8 bases. CDR3 sequence (DNA): TGTGCCAGCACCCCGGGTACAGATACGCAGTATTTT. Its translation: CASTPGTDTQYF.

This chain uses TRBV10-2 with TRBJ2-7; D not certain. This CDR3 is 11 amino acids long. V lost 3 bases to trimming and J lost 2 bases, with 2 bases between them. Germline CDR1 WSHSY, CDR2 SAAADI. The DNA of the CDR3 is TGCGCCAGCAGTGATGCCTACGAGCAGTACTTC. Protein sequence: CASSDAYEQYF.

This clonotype was found many times. The V and J genes are TRBV5-5 and TRBJ2-1; D could derive from TRBD1 or TRBD2 (5 bases each). Germline CDR1 and CDR2: SGHKS and YYEKEE (reference sequence). The CDR3 is made up of 12 amino acids. Deletions cut 0 bases from V and 10 bases from J, with 8 bases between. The CDR3 protein is CASSLEGTEQFF. For the CDR3, the DNA is TGTGCCAGCAGCTTGGAGGGGACGGAGCAGTTCTTC.

V is TRBV6-1 and J is TRBJ1-5; 8 bases map to TRBD1. Germline V gene data show CDR1 as MNHNS and CDR2 as SASEGT. This CDR3 region has 16 residues. V gave up 3 bases and J gave up 2 bases; unmatched junction bases: 6. The CDR3 here is CASSEWGQAGNQPQHF. CDR3 sequence (DNA): TGTGCCAGCAGTGAGTGGGGACAGGCAGGCAATCAGCCCCAGCATTTT.

This rearrangement joins TRBV15 to TRBJ2-5; D is ambiguous. V gave up 4 bases and J gave up 5 bases, with 26 bases separating them. The CDR3 covers 18 residues. Germline V gene sequence: CDR1 LNHNV, CDR2 YYDKDF (reference sequence). The DNA of the CDR3 is TGTGCCACCAGCACCTCGGTTCGACTTGGGCCCCATCGGGAGACCCAGTACTTC. Translated, it gives CATSTSVRLGPHRETQYF.

There are many counts of this clonotype. The V gene is TRBV5-6, the J gene TRBJ2-7, with TRBD2 matching over 7 bases. The CDR3 is 15 residues long. CDR1 and CDR2 from the germline V gene are SGHDT and YYEEEE. V trimming: 4 bases; J trimming: 5 bases; junction bases outside the gene matches: 12. The CDR3 sequence: CASSAEGGPPHEQYF. As DNA, the CDR3 is TGTGCCAGCAGCGCGGAGGGAGGGCCACCCCACGAGCAGTACTTC.

The sample holds a few counts of this clonotype. The chain couples TRBV28 to TRBJ2-3, with D perhaps TRBD2 (6 bases). V lost 7 bases, J lost 4 bases, and 21 bases lay in between. Germline V gives CDR1 MDHEN, CDR2 SYDVKM. The CDR3 totals 16 residues. The chain's CDR3 is CASTLLREGSSDTQYF. DNA of the CDR3: TGTGCCAGCACCCTTTTGCGGGAAGGCTCATCAGATACGCAGTATTTT.

The V and J genes are TRBV9 and TRBJ2-3; TRBD2 matches 11 bases. CDR1 and CDR2 (germline): SGDLS, YYNGEE. The CDR3 consists of 16 residues. V shed 0 bases, J shed 3 bases, and the junction held 3 bases outside the gene matches. The CDR3 DNA is TGTGCCAGCAGCGTAGGACTAGCGGGATTGACAGATACGCAGTATTTT. It codes for CASSVGLAGLTDTQYF.

The table lists this clonotype with many counts. The rearrangement links TRBV12-3 or TRBV12-4 to TRBJ2-2; the D is unclear. Trimming took 8 bases from V and 7 from J, leaving 5 bases between them. The CDR3 has 10 amino acids. Written as DNA, the CDR3 is TGTGCCAGCGCTGGCGGGGAGCTGTTTTTT. Translation gives CASAGGELFF.